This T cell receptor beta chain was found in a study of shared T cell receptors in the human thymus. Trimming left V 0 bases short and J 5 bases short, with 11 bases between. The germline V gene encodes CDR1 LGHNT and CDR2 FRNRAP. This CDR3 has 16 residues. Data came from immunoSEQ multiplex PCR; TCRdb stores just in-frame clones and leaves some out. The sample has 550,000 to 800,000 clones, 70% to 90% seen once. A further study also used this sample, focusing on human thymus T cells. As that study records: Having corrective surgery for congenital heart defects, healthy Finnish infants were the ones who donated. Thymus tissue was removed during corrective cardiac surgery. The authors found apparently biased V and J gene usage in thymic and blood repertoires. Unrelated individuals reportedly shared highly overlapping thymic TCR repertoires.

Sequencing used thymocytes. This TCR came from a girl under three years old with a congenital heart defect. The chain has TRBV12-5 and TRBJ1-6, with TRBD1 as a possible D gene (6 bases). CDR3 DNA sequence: TGTGCTAGTGGTTTGGTACATAGGACAGATAATTCACCCCTCCACTTT. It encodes CASGLVHRTDNSPLHF.